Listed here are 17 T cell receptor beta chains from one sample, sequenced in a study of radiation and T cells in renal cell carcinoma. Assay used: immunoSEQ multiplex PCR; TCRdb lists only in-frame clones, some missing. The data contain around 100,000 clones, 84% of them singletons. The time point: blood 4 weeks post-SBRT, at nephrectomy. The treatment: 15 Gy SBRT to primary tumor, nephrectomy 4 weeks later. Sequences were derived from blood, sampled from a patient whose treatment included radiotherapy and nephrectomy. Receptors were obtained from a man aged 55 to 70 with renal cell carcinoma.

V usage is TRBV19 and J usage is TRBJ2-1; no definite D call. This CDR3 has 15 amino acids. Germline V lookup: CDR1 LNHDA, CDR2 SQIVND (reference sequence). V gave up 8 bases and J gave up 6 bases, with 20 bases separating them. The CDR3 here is CASRPSGSSGNEQFF. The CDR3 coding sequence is TGTGCCAGTCGCCCCTCCGGGTCGTCGGGCAATGAGCAGTTCTTC.

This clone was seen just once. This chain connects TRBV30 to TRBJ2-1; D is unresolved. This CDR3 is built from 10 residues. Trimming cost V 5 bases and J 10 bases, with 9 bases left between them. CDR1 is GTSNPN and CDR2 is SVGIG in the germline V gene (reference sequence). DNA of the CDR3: TGTGCCTGGGGATTGGAGGAGCAGTTCTTC. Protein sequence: CAWGLEEQFF.

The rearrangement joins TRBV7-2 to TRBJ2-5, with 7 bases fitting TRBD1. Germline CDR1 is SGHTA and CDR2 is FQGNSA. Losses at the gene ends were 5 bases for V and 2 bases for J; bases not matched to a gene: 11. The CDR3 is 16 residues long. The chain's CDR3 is CASSLRDRGAQETQYF. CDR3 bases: TGTGCCAGCAGCCTTCGGGACAGAGGGGCGCAAGAGACCCAGTACTTC.

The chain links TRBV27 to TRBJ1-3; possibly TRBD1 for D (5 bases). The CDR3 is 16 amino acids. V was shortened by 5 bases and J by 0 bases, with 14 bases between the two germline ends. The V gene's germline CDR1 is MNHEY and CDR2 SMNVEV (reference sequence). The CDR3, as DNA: TGTGCCAGCAGTCGGTCGGGACTCCTCTCTGGAAACACCATATATTTT. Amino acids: CASSRSGLLSGNTIYF.

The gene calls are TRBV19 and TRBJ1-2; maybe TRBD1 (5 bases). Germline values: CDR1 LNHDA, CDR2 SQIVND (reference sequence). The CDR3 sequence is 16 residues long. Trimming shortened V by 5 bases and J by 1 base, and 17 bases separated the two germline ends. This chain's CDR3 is CASSWGDGPNNYGYTF. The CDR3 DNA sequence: TGTGCCAGTAGTTGGGGGGACGGACCGAATAACTATGGCTACACCTTC.

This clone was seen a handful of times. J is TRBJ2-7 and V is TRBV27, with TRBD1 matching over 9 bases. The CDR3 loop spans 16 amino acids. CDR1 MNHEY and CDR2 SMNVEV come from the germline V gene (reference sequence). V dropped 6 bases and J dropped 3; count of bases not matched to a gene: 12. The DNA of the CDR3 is TGTGCCAGCAGACCCATTTATAGACAGGGGGGCTACGAGCAGTACTTC. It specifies CASRPIYRQGGYEQYF.

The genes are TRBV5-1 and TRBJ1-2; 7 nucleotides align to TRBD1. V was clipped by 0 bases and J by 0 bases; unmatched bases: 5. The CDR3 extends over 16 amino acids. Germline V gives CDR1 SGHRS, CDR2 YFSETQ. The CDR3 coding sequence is TGCGCCAGCAGCTTGGTGGGACAGCCGACTAACTATGGCTACACCTTC. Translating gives CASSLVGQPTNYGYTF.

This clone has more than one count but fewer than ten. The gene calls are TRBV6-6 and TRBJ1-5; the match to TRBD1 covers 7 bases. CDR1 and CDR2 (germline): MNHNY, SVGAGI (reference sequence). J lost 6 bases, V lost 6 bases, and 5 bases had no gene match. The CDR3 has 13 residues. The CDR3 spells CASRGQDGQPQHF. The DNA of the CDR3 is TGTGCCAGCAGAGGACAGGACGGTCAGCCCCAGCATTTT.

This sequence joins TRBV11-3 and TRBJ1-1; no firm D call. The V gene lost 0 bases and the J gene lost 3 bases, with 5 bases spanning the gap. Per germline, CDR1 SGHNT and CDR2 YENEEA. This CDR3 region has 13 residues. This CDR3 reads CASSLDMDTEAFF. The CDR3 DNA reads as TGTGCCAGCAGCTTAGACATGGACACTGAAGCTTTCTTT. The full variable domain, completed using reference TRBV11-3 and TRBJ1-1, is EAGVVQSPRYKIIEKKQPVAFWCNPISGHNTLYWYLQNLGQGPELLIRYENEEAVDDSQLPKDRFSAERLKGVDSTLKIQPAELGDSAVYLCASSLDMDTEAFFGQGTRLTVV.

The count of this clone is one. The CDR3, as DNA: TGTGCCAGCAGCTTGACAGGGTGGTCCTACGAGCAGTACTTC. Amino acid sequence: CASSLTGWSYEQYF. V usage is TRBV5-6 and J usage is TRBJ2-7, with a weak D call TRBD1 (6 bases). Trimming cost V 1 base and J 1 base, with 9 bases left between them. The CDR3 extends over 14 amino acids. Germline V gives CDR1 SGHDT, CDR2 YYEEEE.

In DNA form, the CDR3 reads TGTGCCAGTAGTTCCACGACAAAACCGGGCTATGGCTACACCTTC. Translated: CASSSTTKPGYGYTF. This chain joins TRBV19 and TRBJ1-2; D gene ambiguous. Germline lookup yields CDR1 LNHDA and CDR2 SQIVND (reference sequence). CDR3 length: 15 amino acids. Trimming cost V 5 bases and J 4 bases, with 17 bases left between them.

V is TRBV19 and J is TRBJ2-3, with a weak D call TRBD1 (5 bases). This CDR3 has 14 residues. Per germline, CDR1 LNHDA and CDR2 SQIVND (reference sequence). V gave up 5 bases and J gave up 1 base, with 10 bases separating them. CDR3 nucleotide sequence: TGTGCCAGTAGTCCCCAGACAGGCACAGATACGCAGTATTTT. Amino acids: CASSPQTGTDTQYF. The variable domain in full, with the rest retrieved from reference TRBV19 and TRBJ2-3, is DGGITQSPKYLFRKEGQNVTLSCEQNLNHDAMYWYRQDPGQGLRLIYYSQIVNDFQKGDIAEGYSVSREKKESFPLTVTSAQKNPTAFYLCASSPQTGTDTQYFGPGTRLTVL.

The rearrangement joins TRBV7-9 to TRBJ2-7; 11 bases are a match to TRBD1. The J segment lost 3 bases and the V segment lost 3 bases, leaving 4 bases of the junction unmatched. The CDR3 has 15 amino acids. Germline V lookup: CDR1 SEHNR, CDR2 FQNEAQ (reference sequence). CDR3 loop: CASSFSGQGGYEQYF. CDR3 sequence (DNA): TGTGCCAGCAGCTTCTCGGGACAGGGGGGCTACGAGCAGTACTTC. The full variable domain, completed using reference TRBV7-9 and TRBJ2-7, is DTGVSQNPRHKITKRGQNVTFRCDPISEHNRLYWYRQTLGQGPEFLTYFQNEAQLEKSRLLSDRFSAERPKGSFSTLEIQRTEQGDSAMYLCASSFSGQGGYEQYFGPGTRLTVT.

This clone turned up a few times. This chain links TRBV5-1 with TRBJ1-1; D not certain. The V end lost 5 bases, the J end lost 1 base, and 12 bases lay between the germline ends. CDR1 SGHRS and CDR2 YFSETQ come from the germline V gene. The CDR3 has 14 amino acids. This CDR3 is CASSSMDGNTEAFF. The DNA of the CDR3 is TGCGCCAGCAGTTCGATGGACGGGAACACTGAAGCTTTCTTT.

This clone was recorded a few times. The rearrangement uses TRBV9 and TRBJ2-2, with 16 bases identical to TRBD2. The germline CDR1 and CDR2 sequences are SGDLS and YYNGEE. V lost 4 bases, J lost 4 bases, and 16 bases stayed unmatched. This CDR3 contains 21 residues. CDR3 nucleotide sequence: TGTGCCAGCAGCCCTGTAAGACCGGGACTAGCGGGAGGGCCTGGCACCGGGGAGCTGTTTTTT. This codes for CASSPVRPGLAGGPGTGELFF.

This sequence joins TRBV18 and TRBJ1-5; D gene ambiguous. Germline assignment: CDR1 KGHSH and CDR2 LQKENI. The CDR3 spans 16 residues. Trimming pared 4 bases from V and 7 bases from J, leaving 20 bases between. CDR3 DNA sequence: TGTGCCAGCTCACGCTCTGGAGGGAGTATGGTCCAGCCCCAGCATTTT. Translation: CASSRSGGSMVQPQHF.

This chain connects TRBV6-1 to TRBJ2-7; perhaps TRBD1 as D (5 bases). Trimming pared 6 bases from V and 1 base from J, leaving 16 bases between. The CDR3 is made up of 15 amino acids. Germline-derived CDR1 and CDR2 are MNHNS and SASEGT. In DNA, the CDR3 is TGTGCCAGCAGAGACCGGACACGAGTTTCCTACGAGCAGTACTTC. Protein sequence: CASRDRTRVSYEQYF.